This TCR beta chain was captured in a study of blood T cell repertoires in COVID-19 (TCRdb year 2020). At the level of the whole study: Samples from collaborators originated in the United States, Italy and Spain and spanned both the acute and convalescent phases of COVID-19. The material from the prospective study consisted of cDNA or gDNA derived from T cells, B-cell-depleted T cells, or PBMCs. Subjects who had been exposed to COVID-19, were actively infected with it, or had recovered from it provided the deeply sampled blood TCRbeta repertoires that made up the dataset. A freely available public database, intended as a resource for researchers studying the immune response to SARS-CoV-2, is where the repertoires were released. Samples came from the ongoing ImmuneRACE study (first 160 participants) plus 1,254 subjects from 6 global collaborators. Nearly every sample came with metadata listing a de-identified subject ID, COVID-19 status, age in years and sex. Where HLA class I and class II types were available, the types were taken from metadata supplied by the sample provider, not from assay-based typing. What the study reported, not specific to this receptor: How much clinical and demographic metadata was included differed by source and by participant, and the metadata was provided uncurated.

TCRbeta CDR3 regions were amplified from genomic DNA by means of the immunoSEQ Assay, a bias-controlled multiplex PCR. On the study's bioinformatics: Nucleated cell counts per sample were estimated from amplification of reference gene primers within the assay. To quantify the absolute abundance of each unique TCRbeta CDR3 rearrangement, sequence reads were collapsed and filtered. For each sample, productive Simpson clonality was calculated as the square root of Simpson's diversity index across productive rearrangements. Not all clones reach the TCRdb copy of this immuneACCESS table, which keeps in-frame sequences only. Checked studies attribute under half of the gap to unresolved V genes and leave the rest unexplained. V and J calls and clone size are those listed in that table; D and trimming were worked out from the DNA. Present in this sample are approximately 190,000 clones, around 80% of which were seen just once. The ten largest clones represent around 8% of the sample.

With regard to this clone: Its binding antigen is unknown. It has no much larger one-base neighbor in the sample; base qualities were not kept.

One collaborating source in Seattle enrolled patients while the patients were actively infected and followed the patients over time throughout the course of disease. Each collaborating institution followed its own protocols to collect whole blood in K2EDTA tubes. For TCRbeta analysis, collaborator samples were shipped as frozen whole blood, as isolated PBMCs, or as DNA extracted from either sample type. The CDR1 and CDR2 encoded by the germline V gene are SGHTA and FQGNSA. The CDR3 measures 14 amino acids from cysteine to phenylalanine. Of the read, only the CDR3 DNA is kept; its 42 bases are in frame from base 1. At the junction V is shortened by 2 bases and J by 6 bases; bases outside the gene matches: 5.

The sequence derives from a woman aged 60-70 years with COVID-19, enrolled during active disease. Sequencing input: peripheral blood. The chain is made from TRBV7-2 and TRBJ2-7; the central 9 bases match TRBD2. The CDR3 is CASSLSAGGREQYF. In nucleotides, the sequence is TGTGCCAGCAGCTTATCAGCGGGAGGACGCGAGCAGTACTTC.